This TCR beta chain was obtained from a study of T cell changes during pregnancy in multiple sclerosis. Method: immunoSEQ multiplex PCR; TCRdb's copy keeps in-frame clones and lacks some. The sample has 30,000 to 50,000 clones, around 93% seen once. The CDR3 loop spans 13 amino acids. V was shortened by 3 bases and J by 7 bases, with 12 bases between the two germline ends. Per germline, CDR1 LNHNV and CDR2 YYDKDF (reference sequence). This clone was picked up one time. The sequences come from CD4+ T cells from peripheral blood mononuclear cells, collected after pregnancy. J is TRBJ1-2 and V is TRBV15; perhaps TRBD1 as D (6 bases). This TCR came from a female donor with multiple sclerosis, enrolled in a pregnancy study. CDR3 DNA: TGTGCCACCAGCAGCAGAACAGGGAGTGGCTACACCTTC. Its protein is CATSSRTGSGYTF.